This TCR beta chain was obtained from a study of blood T cell repertoires in COVID-19. About the study: COVID-19 samples collected from the United States, Italy and Spain covered acute and convalescent phases.

Here immunoSEQ multiplex PCR was the method, and the copy in TCRdb shows in-frame clones only, minus some. The sample contains 65,000 to 95,000 clones, around four fifths of which appear only once. The germline V and J ends were trimmed by 0 bases and 9 bases, with 12 bases remaining between them. The CDR3 sequence is 14 residues long. Per the germline V gene, CDR1 is MGHRA and CDR2 is YSYEKL. J is TRBJ1-5 and V is TRBV4-1; a weak D match, TRBD1 (5 bases). Source material: peripheral blood. This clonotype originated in a man at least 80 years old with active or convalescent COVID-19. The CDR3 sequence: CASSQDLRQGPQHF. CDR3 coding DNA: TGCGCCAGCAGCCAAGATCTCCGCCAGGGGCCCCAGCATTTT.